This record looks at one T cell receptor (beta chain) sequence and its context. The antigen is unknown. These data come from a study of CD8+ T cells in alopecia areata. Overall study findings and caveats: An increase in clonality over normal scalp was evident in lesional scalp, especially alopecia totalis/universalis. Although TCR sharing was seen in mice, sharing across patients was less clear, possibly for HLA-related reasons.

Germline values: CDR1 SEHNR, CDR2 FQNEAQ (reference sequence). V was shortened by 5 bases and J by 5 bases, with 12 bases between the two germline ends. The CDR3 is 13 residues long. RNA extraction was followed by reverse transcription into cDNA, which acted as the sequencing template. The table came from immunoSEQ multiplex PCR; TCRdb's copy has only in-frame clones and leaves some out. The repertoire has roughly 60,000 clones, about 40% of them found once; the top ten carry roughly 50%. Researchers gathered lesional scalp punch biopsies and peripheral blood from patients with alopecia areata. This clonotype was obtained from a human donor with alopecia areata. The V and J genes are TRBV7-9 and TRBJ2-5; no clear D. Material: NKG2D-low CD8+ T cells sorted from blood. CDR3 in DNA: TGTGCCAGCAGCCAAGGGAAGAGTGAGACCCAGTACTTC. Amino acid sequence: CASSQGKSETQYF.